This T cell receptor beta chain was recorded in a study of human thymus T cells (TCRdb year 2020). About the full investigation: The study described the TCR alpha and beta repertoires in roughly 8 infant thymus samples and four matching peripheral blood samples. The infant donors were about 6 to 244 days old, and the cohort included six males and two females. Findings and caveats that apply to the study as a whole: Biased V and J gene segment usage appeared to be present in both thymic and peripheral blood repertoires. The related research reported highly overlapping thymic TCR repertoires among unrelated individuals. On average, roughly 800,000 unique TCRB clonotypes were obtained from thymus samples, compared with about 86,000 from blood samples.

This clone was detected only once. Its antigen has not been determined. No base quality values were provided; no much bigger clone lies one nucleotide off. TCRB and TCRAD loci were amplified from a standardized quantity of quality-controlled genomic DNA using the immunoSEQ multiplex PCR assay. The V(D)J region was spanned by amplicons of a length sufficient to cover the CDR3 and to identify V and J genes. Through the commercial immunoSEQ service, the amplicons were sequenced on an Illumina platform. The authors' pipeline ran thus. Corrections for primer bias and sequencing errors followed previously described methods, while TCRAD and TCRB definitions were based on the IMGT database. The repertoires were analysed using immunoSEQ Analyzer 3.0 and VDJTools for basic statistics, V/J segment usage, diversity estimates, rarefaction and pairwise overlap. Chao1, ChaoE, Efron-Thisted, Shannon and inverse Simpson indices were used to estimate diversity, which was also estimated on datasets down-sampled to the smallest sample. Repertoire overlap was assessed by strict matching of CDR3 nucleotide sequence, V gene and J gene, and clustering was done by Jaccard-based multidimensional scaling. Entries here come from immuneACCESS through TCRdb and include only in-frame sequences with V and J called. Some clones fail to appear in such tables; in the studies checked, an unresolved V gene covers under half of the shortfall, and the cause of the remainder is unknown. That table supplies the V and J calls and clone size; D and trimming were determined from the DNA. In all, the sample holds roughly 120,000 clones, and more than 90% of those were seen once. Around 0.025% of the sample is held by the ten biggest clonotypes.

The cysteine opens and the phenylalanine closes a CDR3 of 16 amino acids. CDR3 DNA only is kept here, 48 bases in frame from base 1. The V end gives up 0 bases and the J end 2 bases, leaving 4 bases in the junction not matched to a gene. For CDR1 and CDR2, the germline V gene lists SGHTS and YDEGEE. The thymus tissue came from surgical resects taken out during corrective cardiac surgery. In Finland, the donors were immunologically healthy infants who were having open corrective cardiac surgery for congenital heart defects. Thymocytes were released mechanically from tissue and stored at -70 °C as pellets of roughly 9-31 million cells. Genomic DNA was extracted from frozen cell pellets with a QIAsymphony instrument.

The clonotype was recovered from a boy in the first two years of life with a congenital heart defect but otherwise immunologically healthy. Recombination joined TRBV5-8 with TRBJ1-5; the junction holds 8 bases that match TRBD1. The sample consisted of thymus tissue. For the CDR3, the sequence is CASSLATGEGNQPQHF. The sequenced DNA: TGTGCCAGCAGCTTGGCGACAGGGGAAGGCAATCAGCCCCAGCATTTT.